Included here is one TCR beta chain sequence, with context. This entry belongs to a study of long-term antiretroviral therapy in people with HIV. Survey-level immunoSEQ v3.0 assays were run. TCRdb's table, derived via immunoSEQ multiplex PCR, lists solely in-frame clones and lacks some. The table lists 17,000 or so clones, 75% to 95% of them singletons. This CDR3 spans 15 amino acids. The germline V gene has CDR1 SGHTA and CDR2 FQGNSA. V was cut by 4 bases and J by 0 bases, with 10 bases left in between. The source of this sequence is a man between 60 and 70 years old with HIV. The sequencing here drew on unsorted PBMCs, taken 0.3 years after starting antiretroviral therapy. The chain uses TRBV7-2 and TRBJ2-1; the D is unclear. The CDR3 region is CASSSGRSSYNEQFF. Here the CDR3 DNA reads TGTGCCAGCAGCTCGGGCCGGAGCTCCTACAATGAGCAGTTCTTC.